The 12 T cell receptor beta chains listed next were all sequenced from one sample in a study of cytomegalovirus exposure and HLA in healthy donors. A multiplex PCR was run with 60 Vbeta primers and 13 Jbeta primers. Sequencing was performed with immunoSEQ multiplex PCR; in TCRdb, only in-frame clones are kept and a portion is missing. The sample shows 150,000 to 250,000 clones, around 80% of them seen only once. Sequenced material: PBMCs. The origin of the receptors is a young woman in good health and CMV-seropositive.

This clone showed up just a few times. V is TRBV20-1 and J is TRBJ1-1, with unresolved D. The V end was cut by 4 bases, the J end by 1 base, with 4 bases between. Germline V CDR1 and CDR2: DFQATT, SNEGSKA (reference sequence). The CDR3 is made up of 11 amino acids. The DNA of the CDR3 is TGCAGTGCTATCAGGAACACTGAAGCTTTCTTT. Protein: CSAIRNTEAFF.

The chain recombines TRBV7-9 with TRBJ2-3, with 11 bases lining up with TRBD1. CDR1 SEHNR and CDR2 FQNEAQ come from the germline V gene (reference sequence). Trimming removed 5 bases from V and 4 bases from J; junction bases left unmatched: 5. The CDR3 spans 15 residues. DNA of the CDR3: TGTGCCAGCAGCCCGGGACAGGGGGACGCAGATACGCAGTATTTT. It codes for CASSPGQGDADTQYF. The whole variable domain, filled in from reference TRBV7-9 and TRBJ2-3, reads DTGVSQNPRHKITKRGQNVTFRCDPISEHNRLYWYRQTLGQGPEFLTYFQNEAQLEKSRLLSDRFSAERPKGSFSTLEIQRTEQGDSAMYLCASSPGQGDADTQYFGPGTRLTVL.

V and J are TRBV7-2 and TRBJ1-2, with D maybe TRBD1 (6 bases). CDR1 and CDR2 (germline): SGHTA, FQGNSA. CDR3 length: 13 residues. V gave up 4 bases and J gave up 6 bases, with 12 bases separating them. The CDR3: CASSSGTQDGYTF. CDR3 nucleotides: TGTGCCAGCAGCTCCGGGACACAAGATGGCTACACCTTC.

The chain carries TRBV7-8 and TRBJ2-7, with D possibly TRBD2 on 5 matching bases. The CDR3 has 14 residues. The germline V and J ends were trimmed by 1 base and 3 bases, with 10 bases remaining between them. Germline-derived CDR1 and CDR2 are SGHVS and FQNEAQ. CDR3 in DNA: TGTGCCAGCAGCTTAGAGGACTCAGACTACGAGCAGTACTTC. Its protein product is CASSLEDSDYEQYF. The full variable domain, completed using reference TRBV7-8 and TRBJ2-7, is GAGVSQSPRYKVAKRGQDVALRCDPISGHVSLFWYQQALGQGPEFLTYFQNEAQLDKSGLPSDRFFAERPEGSVSTLKIQRTQQEDSAVYLCASSLEDSDYEQYFGPGTRLTVT.

The chain is built from TRBV9 and TRBJ2-4; no clear D gene. Germline V CDR1 and CDR2: SGDLS, YYNGEE. Trimming took 3 bases from V and 9 from J, leaving 22 bases between them. The CDR3 is 16 amino acids. In DNA form, the CDR3 reads TGTGCCAGCAGCGCGACATCCGTTTTGGCCAACGGCATTCAGTACTTC. This encodes CASSATSVLANGIQYF.

The chain links TRBV21-1 to TRBJ1-5; the D call in the table, TRBD1, was not verified against the DNA. TRBV21-1 counts as a pseudogene. The CDR3 consists of 16 residues. CDR3 DNA sequence: TGTGCCAGCAGCAATGGGACAGGTTATAGCAATCAGCCCCAGCATTTT. Translation: CASSNGTGYSNQPQHF.

This chain uses TRBV10-1 with TRBJ1-5; TRBD1 might be the D (6 bases). CDR3 length: 14 residues. The V end lost 3 bases, the J end lost 5 bases, and 11 bases lay between the germline ends. Germline V CDR1 and CDR2: WNHNN, SYGVQD (reference sequence). The CDR3 here is CASSESGEDQPQHF. DNA of the CDR3: TGCGCCAGCAGTGAATCAGGGGAAGATCAGCCCCAGCATTTT.

The chain recombines TRBV9 with TRBJ1-6; 9 bases match TRBD1. This CDR3 is 14 amino acids long. V shed 2 bases, J shed 13 bases, and the junction held 7 bases outside the gene matches. The V gene's germline CDR1 is SGDLS and CDR2 YYNGEE. The CDR3 DNA sequence: TGTGCCAGCAGCGTCCAGGGACAGGGAGAGCCCCTCCACTTT. It encodes CASSVQGQGEPLHF.

This clone appeared once. Lacking the conserved final phenylalanine or tryptophan, this CDR3 likely reflects a read error. Because the CDR3's place on the DNA is in doubt, the DNA is left out and the CDR3 is given as listed by TCRdb. The chain has TRBV5-6 and TRBJ1-1; TRBD1, the table's D call, was not compared with the DNA. Germline CDR1 reads SGHDT; CDR2 reads YYEEEE. 12 amino acids form the CDR3, both terminal residues included. CDR3 residues: CASSLLGAPLHL.

The rearrangement links TRBV25-1 to TRBJ1-1; D unclear. V gave up 1 base and J gave up 0 bases, with 9 bases separating them. Germline values: CDR1 MGHDK, CDR2 SYGVNS. The CDR3 runs to 15 residues. DNA for the CDR3: TGTGCCAGCAGTGAATGGGAGGGCTTGAACACTGAAGCTTTCTTT. Translation: CASSEWEGLNTEAFF.

The chain recombines TRBV4-1 with TRBJ1-2, with a tentative D call TRBD1 (5 bases). The V end was cut by 3 bases, the J end by 8 bases, with 19 bases between. From germline, CDR1 is MGHRA and CDR2 YSYEKL. CDR3 length: 15 amino acids. Here the CDR3 reads CASSHPPRGVEGYTF. Written as DNA, the CDR3 is TGCGCCAGCAGCCACCCGCCTCGGGGGGTTGAAGGCTACACCTTC.

This chain links TRBV2 with TRBJ2-5; weak D call: TRBD2 (6 bases). The V gene's germline CDR1 is SNHLY and CDR2 FYNNEI. Trimming stripped 6 bases from V and 5 bases from J, with 7 bases between. The CDR3 spans 11 residues. CDR3 sequence reads: CASREGETQYF. The DNA of the CDR3 is TGTGCCAGCAGGGAGGGGGAGACCCAGTACTTC. The full variable domain, completed using reference TRBV2 and TRBJ2-5, is EPEVTQTPSHQVTQMGQEVILRCVPISNHLYFYWYRQILGQKVEFLVSFYNNEISEKSEIFDDQFSVERPDGSNFTLKIRSTKLEDSAMYFCASREGETQYFGPGTRLLVL.